This TCR beta chain was captured in a study of control samples from healthy donors and cancer patients. TCRdb's copy holds only in-frame clones and misses some; the assay was immunoSEQ multiplex PCR. The data contain about 130,000 clones, around nine tenths of them singletons. This clone was observed a single time. This CDR3 has 14 amino acids. V was cut by 0 bases and J by 4 bases, with 10 bases left in between. Looked up from germline, CDR1 is SGHTS and CDR2 is YDEGEE. Sequencing input: blood. This chain joins TRBV5-8 and TRBJ1-1, with D possibly matching TRBD1 (5 bases). The receptor comes from a middle-aged man in good health. Here the CDR3 reads CASSLEQRGTEAFF. Here the CDR3 DNA reads TGTGCCAGCAGCTTGGAACAGAGGGGCACTGAAGCTTTCTTT.